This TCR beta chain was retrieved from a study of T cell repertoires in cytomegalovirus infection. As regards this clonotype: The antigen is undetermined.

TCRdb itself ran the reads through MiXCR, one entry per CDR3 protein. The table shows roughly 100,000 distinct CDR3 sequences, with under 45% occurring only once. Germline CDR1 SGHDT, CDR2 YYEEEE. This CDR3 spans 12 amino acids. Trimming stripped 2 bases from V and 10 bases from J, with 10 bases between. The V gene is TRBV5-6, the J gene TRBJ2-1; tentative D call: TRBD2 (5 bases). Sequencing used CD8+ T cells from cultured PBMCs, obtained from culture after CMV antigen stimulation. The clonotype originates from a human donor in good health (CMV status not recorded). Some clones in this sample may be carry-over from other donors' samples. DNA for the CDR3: TGTGCCAGCAGCTTACTAGTCGGGGAGCAGTTCTTC. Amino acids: CASSLLVGEQFF.